This is a list of T cell receptor beta chains from one sample in a study of technical replicates of blood from a handful of donors. Using immunoSEQ multiplex PCR, the repertoire was profiled, and TCRdb retains in-frame clones only, with some absent. The sample holds approximately 82,000 clones, around 94% seen once. The source material was T cells isolated from PBMCs. These receptors all stem from a human donor in good health. Both conserved end residues are part of each CDR3. A D gene is named only where the DNA matches it firmly. The size of a clone is reported for some rows only, either as once, few or many, or as a class for expanded clones.

j_call	d_call	v_call	clone_size	cdr3_nt	cdr3_aa
TRBJ2-3	TRBD1	TRBV6-6	NA	TGTGCCAGCAGGAGACAGGGAAATACAGATACGCAGTATTTT	CASRRQGNTDTQYF
TRBJ2-1	TRBD2	TRBV5-1	NA	TGCGCCAGCAGCTTGTTACTAGCGGATTATTCCTACAATGAGCAGTTCTTC	CASSLLLADYSYNEQFF
TRBJ2-7	NA	TRBV19	once	TGTGCCAGTAGCACGGACTATGGGCGGGAGCAGTACTTC	CASSTDYGREQYF
TRBJ2-7	TRBD1	TRBV6-1	NA	TGTGCCAGCAGATACAGGGGTGTGACCTACGAGCAGTACTTC	CASRYRGVTYEQYF
TRBJ2-1	NA	TRBV19	NA	TGTGCCAGTAGTATAGACAACGCGGATGAGCAGTTCTTC	CASSIDNADEQFF
TRBJ2-1	TRBD1	TRBV29-1	NA	TGCAGCGTTGTCCGTCGTAGACAGGGGAACAATGAGCAGTTCTTC	CSVVRRRQGNNEQFF
TRBJ1-4	NA	TRBV6-5	NA	TGTGCCAGCAGTTACAACAGGGAGGGAGGTGAAAAACTGTTTTTT	CASSYNREGGEKLFF
TRBJ2-1	NA	TRBV5-6	once	TGTGCCAGCAGCTTGGTGTGGCGGGGCGTCCGGAATGAGCAGTTCTTC	CASSLVWRGVRNEQFF
TRBJ2-1	NA	TRBV11-3	NA	TGTGCCACTCAACGAGGGAATGAGCAGTTCTTC	CATQRGNEQFF
TRBJ1-5	TRBD1	TRBV7-9	few	TGTGCCAGCAGCTTAGCGGACAGGCCTCATCAGCCCCAGCATTTT	CASSLADRPHQPQHF
TRBJ2-3	TRBD2	TRBV10-3	NA	TGTGCCATCCGTTCCGGGACTAGATTATCAGAGGGGCAAGATACGCAGTATTTT	CAIRSGTRLSEGQDTQYF
TRBJ2-2	TRBD2	TRBV5-1	NA	TGCGCCAGCAGCTCGGGACTAGCGGGAGGGGTCGCCGGGGAGCTGTTTTTT	CASSSGLAGGVAGELFF
TRBJ2-7	NA	TRBV9	NA	TGTGCCAGCAGCCCCCAGATCGACTCGGGCTACGAGCAGTACTTC	CASSPQIDSGYEQYF
TRBJ1-1	NA	TRBV19	NA	TGTGCCAGTAGTATAGGAGGTGCAGACGAAGCTTTCTTT	CASSIGGADEAFF
TRBJ2-2	NA	TRBV6-5	NA	TGTGCCAGCACCAGGACAGCGAACACCGGGGAGCTGTTTTTT	CASTRTANTGELFF
TRBJ2-6	NA	TRBV2	NA	TGTGCCAGCACGGAGGGAGGTTTGACTGGGGCCAACGTCCTGACTTTC	CASTEGGLTGANVLTF
TRBJ2-7	TRBD1	TRBV2	NA	TGTGCCAGCAGTGACCACGACAGGGACTCCTACGAGCAGTACTTC	CASSDHDRDSYEQYF
TRBJ2-7	TRBD1	TRBV6-5	NA	TGTGCCAGCAGTTACACAGGGGGTCTCGCCTACGAGCAGTACTTC	CASSYTGGLAYEQYF
TRBJ1-4	NA	TRBV18	NA	TGTGCCAGCTCACCGAGGTCTACTAATGAAAAACTGTTTTTT	CASSPRSTNEKLFF
TRBJ2-3	NA	TRBV5-8	NA	TGTGCCAGCAGCTTGGTCGGGGGTAGGACAGATACGCAGTATTTT	CASSLVGGRTDTQYF
TRBJ2-5	TRBD2	TRBV2	NA	TGTGCCAGCAGTGAAAGCGTGACTAGCGCTGTGGAGACCCAGTACTTC	CASSESVTSAVETQYF
TRBJ2-2	TRBD2	TRBV6-1	NA	TGTGCCAGCAGTGGTACTAGCGGAAACACCGGGGAGCTGTTTTTT	CASSGTSGNTGELFF
TRBJ1-2	NA	TRBV9	NA	TGTGCCAGCAGCGTAGTGTCGGGAGGCTACACCTTC	CASSVVSGGYTF
TRBJ1-2	NA	TRBV10-2	NA	TGCGCCAGCAGTGAGCGCCTATGGGGGGACGAAGCTAACTATGGCTACACCTTC	CASSERLWGDEANYGYTF
TRBJ2-1	TRBD1	TRBV5-3	once	TGTGCCAGAAGCCCGCCCCGGGACAGGGGCCACAATGAGCAGTTCTTC	CARSPPRDRGHNEQFF
TRBJ1-2	TRBD1	TRBV5-1	NA	TGCGCCAGCAGCTTGAGAACAGGGGGCGCAGGGGGCTACACCTTC	CASSLRTGGAGGYTF
TRBJ1-4	NA	TRBV15	NA	TGTGCCACCAGCAGAGATCGGGTCAGTCAAGTGGAAAAACTGTTTTTT	CATSRDRVSQVEKLFF
TRBJ1-2	NA	TRBV10-3	NA	TGTGCCATCAGTGGAGGTAACTATGGCTACACCTTC	CAISGGNYGYTF
TRBJ2-2	NA	TRBV7-6	once	TGTGCCAGCAGCCCGGCGCAGGGAATCGCCGGGGAGCTGTTTTTT	CASSPAQGIAGELFF
TRBJ1-5	TRBD1	TRBV12-5	once	TGTGCTAGTGGGATGACAGGGCGCCGCGGTCAGCCCCAGCATTTT	CASGMTGRRGQPQHF
TRBJ1-1	NA	TRBV4-1	NA	TGCGCCAGCAGCCATAACCGGGGAGGGGGAGCTTTCTTT	CASSHNRGGGAFF
TRBJ1-1	NA	TRBV10-3	NA	TGTGCCACTCAAGGGCAGGGGCCTAACACTGAAGCTTTCTTT	CATQGQGPNTEAFF
TRBJ1-2	NA	TRBV10-3	NA	TGTGCCATCAGTGAAACAGGGTCCAACTATGGCTACACCTTC	CAISETGSNYGYTF
TRBJ2-1	TRBD2	TRBV7-2	NA	TGTGCCAGCAGCCGACTAGCGGGAGCAGGATACAATGAGCAGTTCTTC	CASSRLAGAGYNEQFF
TRBJ1-2	NA	TRBV4-1	NA	TGCGCCAGCAGCCCTGGAGGGGCCCCGGCCGACTATGGCTACACCTTC	CASSPGGAPADYGYTF
TRBJ2-1	NA	TRBV29-1	NA	TGCAGCGTTGAAGACAGGGGTCCCGACAATGAGCAGTTCTTC	CSVEDRGPDNEQFF
TRBJ1-1	NA	TRBV18	NA	TGTGCCAGCTCATTACAGGCGAACACTGAAGCTTTCTTT	CASSLQANTEAFF
TRBJ2-7	TRBD1	TRBV25-1	NA	TGTGCCAGCAGTCGATCCGACAGGGGGATACGCGTTCCCCAGTACTTC	CASSRSDRGIRVPQYF
TRBJ1-1	NA	TRBV7-9	NA	TGTGCCAGCAGCTCAGGGTTGAACACTGAAGCTTTCTTT	CASSSGLNTEAFF
TRBJ1-4	TRBD1	TRBV5-1	NA	TGCGCCAGCAGCTTCGGGGGACAGGGTAATGAAAAACTGTTTTTT	CASSFGGQGNEKLFF
TRBJ2-3	NA	TRBV5-3	NA	TGTGCCAGAAGCCTAATACCGGGCACAGATACGCAGTATTTT	CARSLIPGTDTQYF
TRBJ2-5	NA	TRBV28	NA	TGTGCCAGCGTAGGGGTAGGAGTGGTAGAGACCCAGTACTTC	CASVGVGVVETQYF
TRBJ2-3	NA	TRBV5-4	NA	TGTGCCAGCAGCTTGTCACGGTTTCAAGATACGCAGTATTTT	CASSLSRFQDTQYF